The rows below give T cell receptor beta chains drawn from one sample of a study of identical twins. MiXCR, run by TCRdb on the 5' RACE reads, gives a single entry per CDR3 protein. The sample includes approximately 220,000 distinct CDR3 sequences, roughly 7.5% of them seen just once. These data also featured in a second study, about yellow fever vaccine responses in identical twins.

Sequencing was performed on memory (CD45RO+) T cells sorted from blood. The receptors come from a woman aged 18-29 years in good health. Each CDR3 is given with its conserved first and last residue. A D gene is named only where the DNA matches it firmly. For some rows the clone size is stated as once, few or many, or as a class when expanded; others skip it.

d_gene,abundance,j_gene,v_gene,CDR3nt,CDR3aa
TRBD1,many,TRBJ2-6,TRBV7-9,TGTGCCAGCAGCCCCTTCAGGGGGGGGGCCAACGTCCTGACTTTC,CASSPFRGGANVLTF
-,-,TRBJ2-5,TRBV5-1,TGCGCCAGCAGTTCGGACTTTGCCGAGACCCAGTACTTC,CASSSDFAETQYF
TRBD2,few,TRBJ2-1,TRBV12-3/TRBV12-4,TGTGCCAGCAGTTTCGGAGGCGGGGGGGCGATTGAGCAGTTCTTC,CASSFGGGGAIEQFF
TRBD2,-,TRBJ2-1,TRBV29-1,TGCAGCACAACACCGAGGACTAGCGGCTACAATGAGCAGTTCTTC,CSTTPRTSGYNEQFF
TRBD1,few,TRBJ1-4,TRBV7-9,TGTGCCAGCAGCCGGGGACAGATAAGGGGTGAAAAACTGTTTTTT,CASSRGQIRGEKLFF
-,many,TRBJ2-5,TRBV3-1,TGTGCCAGCCAGTCTGGTCAAGAGACCCAGTACTTC,CASQSGQETQYF
TRBD2,-,TRBJ2-5,TRBV6-5,TGTGCCAGCAGTTACTCGTCTAGCGGGGGGGGGGCAGAGACCCAGTACTTC,CASSYSSSGGGAETQYF
TRBD1,many,TRBJ2-2,TRBV11-2,TGTGCCAGCAGCCCAAGGGACAGTATCACCGGGGAGCTGTTTTTT,CASSPRDSITGELFF
TRBD2,many,TRBJ2-1,TRBV12-3/TRBV12-4,TGTGCCAGCAGTCGGGGCAACGGACTAGCAGTCTATGAGCAGTTCTTC,CASSRGNGLAVYEQFF
TRBD2,many,TRBJ2-1,TRBV6-2/TRBV6-3,TGTGCCAGCAGTATCTCCGGGACTAGCGGGCCCTCCTACAATGAGCAGTTCTTC,CASSISGTSGPSYNEQFF
TRBD1,few,TRBJ1-2,TRBV6-5,TGTGCCAGCAGGACAGGGTATGGCTACACCTTC,CASRTGYGYTF
-,many,TRBJ2-1,TRBV12-3/TRBV12-4,TGTGCTACCCACCACAATGAGCAGTTCTTC,CATHHNEQFF
TRBD1,-,TRBJ1-4,TRBV5-1,TGCGCCAGCGGGACAGAACTTAATGAAAAACTGTTTTTT,CASGTELNEKLFF
TRBD2,many,TRBJ2-7,TRBV29-1,TGCAGCGTCCAGACTAGCGGGAGATCCGAGCAGTACTTC,CSVQTSGRSEQYF
TRBD1,few,TRBJ2-1,TRBV28,TGTGCCAGCAGCCCCAATCGGCAGGGGGCTGGAGAGCAGTTCTTC,CASSPNRQGAGEQFF
-,few,TRBJ1-4,TRBV4-2,TGTGCCAGCAGCCAAGGGGCAGGGGAGGATTCGACTAATGAAAAACTGTTTTTT,CASSQGAGEDSTNEKLFF
-,-,TRBJ2-2,TRBV5-1,TGCGCCAGCAGCCAAGCGACAGATAACACCGGGGAGCTGTTTTTT,CASSQATDNTGELFF
-,many,TRBJ1-6,TRBV3-1,TGTGCCAGCAGCCCCCCGTCCTATAATTCACCCCTCCACTTT,CASSPPSYNSPLHF
-,-,TRBJ2-3,TRBV10-3,TGTGCCATCAGTGAGTCAAGGGGCACAGATACGCAGTATTTT,CAISESRGTDTQYF
TRBD2,many,TRBJ2-5,TRBV10-3,TGTGCCATCAGTACGGCGGGGGGTCGAGAGACCCAGTACTTC,CAISTAGGRETQYF
-,few,TRBJ2-5,TRBV10-3,TGTGCCATCAGTGAGAACGTTCAAGAGACCCAGTACTTC,CAISENVQETQYF
TRBD2,-,TRBJ2-3,TRBV10-3,TGTGCCATCAGTGGAGTAGCGGGAGATAGCACAGATACGCAGTATTTT,CAISGVAGDSTDTQYF
-,many,TRBJ2-1,TRBV18,TGTGCCAGCTCCCCTGGCCAAAACAATGAGCAGTTCTTC,CASSPGQNNEQFF
-,-,TRBJ2-3,TRBV3-1,TGTGCCAGCAGCCAAGAAGTCTGGGATACGCAGTATTTT,CASSQEVWDTQYF
TRBD1,few,TRBJ1-1,TRBV6-5,TGTGCCAGCAGTTATCTACAGGGGACTGAAGCTTTCTTT,CASSYLQGTEAFF
TRBD1,many,TRBJ2-7,TRBV20-1,TGCAGTGCTTTGGGACAGGGGGTAGGGGAGCAGTACTTC,CSALGQGVGEQYF
TRBD2,few,TRBJ2-3,TRBV20-1,TGCAGTGCTAGAAGAGCGGGGACCACAGATACGCAGTATTTT,CSARRAGTTDTQYF
TRBD2,many,TRBJ2-3,TRBV4-1,TGCGCCAGCAGCGAGACAGCGGGGGGCACAGATACGCAGTATTTT,CASSETAGGTDTQYF
-,many,TRBJ2-1,TRBV6-5,TGTGCCAGCCTAGGGTACAATGAGCAGTTCTTC,CASLGYNEQFF
-,-,TRBJ2-5,TRBV7-2,TGTGCCAGCAGTTCCGAGTGGGGGAGTCCTGGAGAGACCCAGTACTTC,CASSSEWGSPGETQYF
-,-,TRBJ1-1,TRBV5-1,TGCGCCAGCAGCTTGGACCGGCGTGGAGAAGCTTTCTTT,CASSLDRRGEAFF
TRBD2,few,TRBJ2-3,TRBV20-1,TGCAGTGCAACTAGCGGGAGGGCTAGCACAGATACGCAGTATTTT,CSATSGRASTDTQYF
TRBD1,once,TRBJ2-5,TRBV7-6,TGTGCCAGCAGCTTAGTCAGGGGGCCTCAAGAGACCCAGTACTTC,CASSLVRGPQETQYF
-,-,TRBJ2-1,TRBV20-1,TGCAGTGCTAGAGATGTGGCTAAGCTGGTTGAGCAGTTCTTC,CSARDVAKLVEQFF
-,-,TRBJ1-3,TRBV7-9,TGTGCCACGGGGAGCTCTGGAAACACCATATATTTT,CATGSSGNTIYF
TRBD2,many,TRBJ2-1,TRBV15,TGTGCCACCAGCAGAGATCTTCGGGGGGGCCTCTACAATGAGCAGTTCTTC,CATSRDLRGGLYNEQFF
-,few,TRBJ2-5,TRBV29-1,TGCAGCGTTAAGTTCAGGGAGACCCAGTACTTC,CSVKFRETQYF
TRBD2,few,TRBJ2-7,TRBV4-3,TGCGCCAGCAGCCAAAACGCCGGGACTAGCGGCGAGCAGTACTTC,CASSQNAGTSGEQYF
-,many,TRBJ2-1,TRBV4-3,TGCGCCAGCAGCCAAGTATCGCTCTCTTACAATGAGCAGTTCTTC,CASSQVSLSYNEQFF
-,few,TRBJ1-2,TRBV29-1,TGCAGCGTTGAGGGATTTGGCTACACCTTC,CSVEGFGYTF
-,few,TRBJ2-5,TRBV9,TGTGCCAGCAGCGTAAGCCCCAGGAGGAGCCAAGAGACCCAGTACTTC,CASSVSPRRSQETQYF
-,-,TRBJ2-1,TRBV10-2,TGCGCCAGCAGTCACCGGGAGGAGCAGTTCTTC,CASSHREEQFF
-,few,TRBJ2-4,TRBV5-1,TGCGCCAGCAGCTGGGATACTCAGCCCAAAAACATTCAGTACTTC,CASSWDTQPKNIQYF
TRBD1,many,TRBJ1-2,TRBV12-3/TRBV12-4,TGTGCCAGCAGTTCCCGGACAGGGGGCTATGGCTACACCTTC,CASSSRTGGYGYTF
-,many,TRBJ2-5,TRBV6-1,TGTGCCAGCAGCCAACAGGAGCTTCAAGAGACCCAGTACTTC,CASSQQELQETQYF
-,-,TRBJ2-7,TRBV12-3/TRBV12-4,TGTGCCAGCAGTCCCCCGTCCCGCCCCCTCCACGAGCAGTACTTC,CASSPPSRPLHEQYF
TRBD1,few,TRBJ1-5,TRBV6-1,TGTGCCAGCAGGCCCGGGACAGGGGTTAGCAATCAGCCCCAGCATTTT,CASRPGTGVSNQPQHF
-,few,TRBJ1-1,TRBV6-6,TGTGCCAGCTTATCGAACACTGAAGCTTTCTTT,CASLSNTEAFF
TRBD2,-,TRBJ2-3,TRBV7-9,TGTGCCAGCAGCTTAAAAAGCGGGGGGGTTACAGATACGCAGTATTTT,CASSLKSGGVTDTQYF
TRBD1,-,TRBJ2-3,TRBV5-6,TGTGCCAGCAGCCCCGGGACAGGCCGAGGAGATACGCAGTATTTT,CASSPGTGRGDTQYF
TRBD2,few,TRBJ2-3,TRBV9,TGTGCCAGCAGCCCAACAAGGCGGGGGGGCACAGATACGCAGTATTTT,CASSPTRRGGTDTQYF
-,many,TRBJ2-5,TRBV5-6,TGTGCCAGCAGCTTGGGATCGTTGAAGAGGACCCAGTACTTC,CASSLGSLKRTQYF
TRBD2,few,TRBJ2-1,TRBV11-2,TGTGCCAGCAGCTTCACTAGCGGGAGCCCTACCCAATACAATGAGCAGTTCTTC,CASSFTSGSPTQYNEQFF
-,-,TRBJ2-1,TRBV6-2/TRBV6-3,TGTGCCAGCACCGACCACGATGAGCAGTTCTTC,CASTDHDEQFF